These 18 T cell receptor beta chains were sequenced from one sample in a study of T-cell memory formation after mild COVID-19. MiXCR, applied by TCRdb to the 5' RACE reads, yields one record per CDR3 protein. The sample lists 350,000 to 400,000 distinct CDR3 sequences; 20% to 25% were seen once. What was sequenced was PBMCs or a T cell subset sorted from them (not recorded which). The receptors derive from an adult woman who had mild COVID-19 (a few samples of this study predate the infection). Cell type and time point are not known.

This clonotype was counted once. The V and J genes are TRBV12-3 or TRBV12-4 and TRBJ2-3, with 9 bases lining up with TRBD1. This CDR3 has 17 residues. Unmatched junction bases numbered 14, after V lost 6 bases and J lost 4 bases. The CDR3 region is CASSDKGWNRGPDTQYF. The DNA of the CDR3 is TGTGCCAGCAGCGACAAAGGTTGGAACAGGGGGCCAGATACGCAGTATTTT.

This clonotype was observed many times. DNA for the CDR3: TGTGCCAGCAGCTTAGACCCAGCGCTTACTAGCACAGATACGCAGTATTTT. It yields the protein CASSLDPALTSTDTQYF. This chain connects TRBV7-3 to TRBJ2-3; D gene uncertain. Germline lookup yields CDR1 SGHTA and CDR2 FQGTGA. CDR3 size: 17 residues. Between the trimmed V and J ends, which lost 2 bases and 0 bases, there was a span of 15 bases.

The V call is TRBV27, the J call TRBJ2-7; D may be TRBD2 (5 bases). This CDR3 has 14 amino acids. Germline V CDR1 and CDR2: MNHEY, SMNVEV (reference sequence). Trimming pared 0 bases from V and 4 bases from J, leaving 10 bases between. The CDR3 protein is CASSLSTGMYEQYF. In DNA, the CDR3 is TGTGCCAGCAGTTTATCTACGGGGATGTACGAGCAGTACTTC.

J is TRBJ1-5 and V is TRBV7-9; the D is unclear. V was cut by 8 bases and J by 0 bases, with 5 bases left in between. The germline CDR1 and CDR2 sequences are SEHNR and FQNEAQ (reference sequence). The CDR3 spans 12 residues. The CDR3 sequence: CASGVSNQPQHF. The CDR3 region has the DNA TGTGCCAGCGGGGTTAGCAATCAGCCCCAGCATTTT. Variable domain in full (rest from reference TRBV7-9 and TRBJ1-5): DTGVSQNPRHKITKRGQNVTFRCDPISEHNRLYWYRQTLGQGPEFLTYFQNEAQLEKSRLLSDRFSAERPKGSFSTLEIQRTEQGDSAMYLCASGVSNQPQHFGDGTRLSIL.

The chain uses TRBV5-5 and TRBJ2-1, with TRBD2 matching 10 bases. This CDR3 region has 15 residues. The V gene's germline CDR1 is SGHKS and CDR2 YYEKEE (reference sequence). The trim removed 0 bases at V and 8 bases at J, leaving 5 bases unmatched. In DNA, the CDR3 is TGTGCCAGCAGCTTGGCTAGCGGGGGCGGGGATGAGCAGTTCTTC. Translating it yields CASSLASGGGDEQFF.

This clonotype turned up a few times. The rearrangement uses TRBV7-9 and TRBJ2-4; D is ambiguous. The CDR3 contains 16 residues. V was shortened by 4 bases and J by 3 bases, with 16 bases between the two germline ends. Germline V gives CDR1 SEHNR, CDR2 FQNEAQ (reference sequence). The CDR3 region is CASSSQNGEGKNIQYF. As DNA, the CDR3 is TGTGCCAGCAGCTCCCAAAATGGGGAAGGCAAAAACATTCAGTACTTC.

This chain links TRBV2 with TRBJ1-5; D gene unclear. Germline V CDR1 and CDR2: SNHLY, FYNNEI. The CDR3 is made up of 16 amino acids. V was shortened by 6 bases and J by 2 bases, with 17 bases between the two germline ends. CDR3 coding DNA: TGTGCCAGCAGCCCAAAAGCGGGGATGGGCAATCAGCCCCAGCATTTT. Amino acid sequence: CASSPKAGMGNQPQHF. Looking up the rest from reference TRBV2 and TRBJ1-5 gives the full variable domain: EPEVTQTPSHQVTQMGQEVILRCVPISNHLYFYWYRQILGQKVEFLVSFYNNEISEKSEIFDDQFSVERPDGSNFTLKIRSTKLEDSAMYFCASSPKAGMGNQPQHFGDGTRLSIL.

The rearrangement joins TRBV11-1 to TRBJ2-4; TRBD2 agrees at 11 bases. The V segment lost 2 bases and the J segment 7 bases; nucleotides outside the gene matches: 7. This CDR3 is built from 16 residues. Germline CDR1 SGHAT, CDR2 FQDESV (reference sequence). CDR3 in DNA: TGTGCCAGCAGCTTAACTAGCGGGGGATTAAGGAACATTCAGTACTTC. This translates into CASSLTSGGLRNIQYF.

The chain uses TRBV15 and TRBJ1-1; D perhaps matches TRBD1 (6 bases). Trimming took 1 base from V and 5 from J, leaving 8 bases between them. Per the germline V gene, CDR1 is LNHNV and CDR2 is YYDKDF (reference sequence). The CDR3 loop spans 13 amino acids. Here the CDR3 DNA reads TGTGCCACCAGCAGAGGACAGGAGACTGAAGCTTTCTTT. This codes for CATSRGQETEAFF.

As regards this clonotype: Compared with germline, one end of the junction differs, possibly owing to a read error. This chain links TRBV6-5 with TRBJ2-1; D is perhaps TRBD2 (6 bases). Germline assignment: CDR1 MNHEY and CDR2 SVGAGI. The CDR3 contains 19 residues. The CDR3 DNA is TGTGCCAGCAGTTACTCGAGTTGGGAGGTATCCAGCTCCAACAATGAGCAGTTCTTC. Translation gives CASSYSSWEVSSSNNEQFF.

The V and J genes are TRBV24-1 and TRBJ2-2, with a possible D match to TRBD1 (6 bases). V lost 1 base and J lost 3, with 11 bases in between. This CDR3 region has 16 residues. The germline V gene has CDR1 KGHDR and CDR2 SFDVKD. CDR3 bases: TGTGCCACCAGTGATTTTTCGGACAGTCACACCGGGGAGCTGTTTTTT. This codes for CATSDFSDSHTGELFF.

The sample holds a few counts of this clonotype. V is TRBV6-1 and J is TRBJ2-7; D possibly uses TRBD1 or TRBD2 (6 bases each). V lost 7 bases and J 3 bases, leaving 16 bases between the germline ends. Germline CDR1 reads MNHNS; CDR2 reads SASEGT. The CDR3 extends over 14 amino acids. In DNA form, the CDR3 reads TGTGCCAGCACCCCACAGGGAGGCTACTACGAGCAGTACTTC. Translating gives CASTPQGGYYEQYF.

The J gene is TRBJ2-5, the V gene TRBV5-1; D is uncertain. The CDR3 consists of 14 residues. V lost 0 bases, J lost 2 bases, and 8 bases lay in between. From germline, CDR1 is SGHRS and CDR2 YFSETQ. The CDR3 loop reads CASSLGSPQETQYF. In DNA form, the CDR3 reads TGCGCCAGCAGCTTGGGTAGTCCACAAGAGACCCAGTACTTC.

This clonotype has at least ten counts. This sequence joins TRBV2 and TRBJ2-3; D call uncertain. CDR1 and CDR2 (germline): SNHLY, FYNNEI. V lost 7 bases and J lost 0, with 8 bases in between. The CDR3 spans 13 residues. As DNA, the CDR3 is TGTGCCAGCATGGTTACTAGCACAGATACGCAGTATTTT. Amino acids: CASMVTSTDTQYF.

This clonotype was seen only a few times. The gene calls are TRBV14 and TRBJ2-1; a possible D gene is TRBD1 (6 bases). The germline V gene has CDR1 SGHDN and CDR2 FVKESK. CDR3 length: 14 residues. V was trimmed by 6 bases and J by 5 bases, leaving 14 bases between them. CDR3: CASRKRTEDNEQFF. The CDR3 DNA reads as TGTGCCAGCAGGAAACGGACAGAAGACAATGAGCAGTTCTTC.

This clonotype came up a few times. The chain couples TRBV11-3 to TRBJ2-3, with D possibly being TRBD1 (5 bases). Trimming removed 10 bases at V and 0 bases at J, with 11 bases between. Germline CDR1 reads SGHNT; CDR2 reads YENEEA. The CDR3 has 13 amino acids. CDR3 protein: CATQAGSTDTQYF. The CDR3 DNA reads as TGTGCCACCCAGGCAGGGAGCACAGATACGCAGTATTTT.

V gene TRBV5-1 combines with J gene TRBJ2-1, with 15 bases lining up with TRBD2. This CDR3 has 22 amino acids. V lost 0 bases, J lost 0 bases, and 13 bases stayed unmatched. Germline assignment: CDR1 SGHRS and CDR2 YFSETQ. This CDR3 reads CASSLVMPGLAGGHTSYNEQFF. CDR3 nucleotides: TGCGCCAGCAGCTTGGTAATGCCGGGACTAGCGGGGGGCCACACCTCCTACAATGAGCAGTTCTTC.

This clonotype was detected a few times. This sequence joins TRBV9 and TRBJ2-7; TRBD2 aligns across 11 bases. Germline V gene lookup returns CDR1 SGDLS and CDR2 YYNGEE. This CDR3 region has 16 residues. Trimming took 0 bases from V and 7 from J; bases not matched to a gene: 9. CDR3 DNA: TGTGCCAGCAGCGTAGAGGGTAGCGGGGGGGCCGGGGAGCAGTACTTC. It encodes CASSVEGSGGAGEQYF.